This is a list of T cell receptor beta chains from one sample in a study of T cell responses to AZD1222 COVID-19 vaccine. Clones were read by immunoSEQ multiplex PCR, and TCRdb kept only the in-frame ones, dropping some. This sample yields roughly 120,000 clones, of which about 91% are seen a single time; about 10% belongs to the top ten. The sequencing here drew on peripheral blood, taken on day 0 of AZD1222 vaccination. These receptors all come from an adult in good health. CDR3s include the opening cysteine and the closing phenylalanine or tryptophan. Each record gives: clone size, J gene, D gene, V gene, CDR3 DNA, CDR3 protein. The D gene is left open where the match is weak. The size entry is marked missing in some rows and otherwise reads once, few, many or a size class.

abundance: -; j_gene: TRBJ2-7; d_gene: TRBD2; v_gene: TRBV5-1; CDR3nt: TGCGCCAGCAGTTCAGTCACGGGACTAGCGGGAGGGAGCGAGCAGTACTTC; CDR3aa: CASSSVTGLAGGSEQYF
abundance: -; j_gene: TRBJ1-3; d_gene: -; v_gene: TRBV11-2; CDR3nt: TGTGCCAGCAGCGCTTTGGGGGGCAGGGCGTTTGGAAACACCATATATTTT; CDR3aa: CASSALGGRAFGNTIYF
abundance: once; j_gene: TRBJ2-3; d_gene: -; v_gene: TRBV7-2; CDR3nt: TGTGCCAGCAGCTTAGCGGGGGGAGATACGCAGTATTTT; CDR3aa: CASSLAGGDTQYF
abundance: once; j_gene: TRBJ2-7; d_gene: TRBD1; v_gene: TRBV5-1; CDR3nt: TGCGCCAGCACCATTGGGACAGGGGGATTCTACGAGCAGTACTTC; CDR3aa: CASTIGTGGFYEQYF
abundance: -; j_gene: TRBJ2-7; d_gene: -; v_gene: TRBV4-1; CDR3nt: TGCGCCAGCAGCCAAGATGGCTATCTCGAGCAGTACTTC; CDR3aa: CASSQDGYLEQYF
abundance: once; j_gene: TRBJ2-2; d_gene: -; v_gene: TRBV4-1; CDR3nt: TGCGCCAGCAGCCAGAGGGGGATACCGAACACCGGGGAGCTGTTTTTT; CDR3aa: CASSQRGIPNTGELFF
abundance: -; j_gene: TRBJ2-1; d_gene: -; v_gene: TRBV18; CDR3nt: TGTGCCAGCTCACGAAATTCGGGGCAAAATTCTAATGAGCAGTTCTTC; CDR3aa: CASSRNSGQNSNEQFF
abundance: -; j_gene: TRBJ2-7; d_gene: TRBD2; v_gene: TRBV6-5; CDR3nt: TGTACGGCGGGAGACTACTACGAGCAGTACTTC; CDR3aa: CTAGDYYEQYF
abundance: -; j_gene: TRBJ1-4; d_gene: -; v_gene: TRBV3-1/TRBV3-2; CDR3nt: TGTGCCAGCAGCCAAGAAATTGCCGCAACTAATGAAAAACTGTTTTTT; CDR3aa: CASSQEIAATNEKLFF
abundance: -; j_gene: TRBJ1-1; d_gene: -; v_gene: TRBV30; CDR3nt: TGTGCCTGGTCCGGGCGGACTGAAGCTTTCTTT; CDR3aa: CAWSGRTEAFF
abundance: few; j_gene: TRBJ2-7; d_gene: -; v_gene: TRBV9; CDR3nt: TGTGCCAGCAGCCCCCCCGCGTCAGGGCTAAGCTCCTACGAGCAGTACTTC; CDR3aa: CASSPPASGLSSYEQYF
abundance: -; j_gene: TRBJ2-2; d_gene: TRBD1; v_gene: TRBV5-1; CDR3nt: TGCGCCAGCAGCTACCGGGACAGGGGCACCGGGGAGCTGTTTTTT; CDR3aa: CASSYRDRGTGELFF
abundance: once; j_gene: TRBJ2-7; d_gene: TRBD2; v_gene: TRBV7-2; CDR3nt: TGTGCCAGCAGCTTATTCGGGGGGGCAAGGTACGAGCAGTACTTC; CDR3aa: CASSLFGGARYEQYF
abundance: -; j_gene: TRBJ1-1; d_gene: -; v_gene: TRBV7-2; CDR3nt: TGTGCCAGCAGCTTTGGAGGGACGGCGAACACTGAAGCTTTCTTT; CDR3aa: CASSFGGTANTEAFF
abundance: -; j_gene: TRBJ2-1; d_gene: -; v_gene: TRBV7-3; CDR3nt: TGTGCCAGCAGCTTACAAGCCTCCTACAATGAGCAGTTCTTC; CDR3aa: CASSLQASYNEQFF
abundance: -; j_gene: TRBJ1-2; d_gene: TRBD1; v_gene: TRBV5-1; CDR3nt: TGCGCCAGCAGCTTGGATCAGGGGGCGGATGGCTACACCTTC; CDR3aa: CASSLDQGADGYTF
abundance: -; j_gene: TRBJ2-5; d_gene: TRBD2; v_gene: TRBV2; CDR3nt: TGTGCCAGCAGCGCAGGGCTAGCGGGGAATGGGGAGACCCAGTACTTC; CDR3aa: CASSAGLAGNGETQYF
abundance: -; j_gene: TRBJ2-3; d_gene: -; v_gene: TRBV9; CDR3nt: TGTGCCAGCAGCCTGAGCCAGGGCGGCACAGATACGCAGTATTTT; CDR3aa: CASSLSQGGTDTQYF
abundance: -; j_gene: TRBJ2-7; d_gene: -; v_gene: TRBV5-1; CDR3nt: TGCGCCAGCAGCTTGTTTTCCTTGGAGGTAACCTACGAGCAGTACTTC; CDR3aa: CASSLFSLEVTYEQYF
abundance: -; j_gene: TRBJ1-1; d_gene: -; v_gene: TRBV5-1; CDR3nt: TGCGCCAGCAGCCAGATGAACACTGAAGCTTTCTTT; CDR3aa: CASSQMNTEAFF
abundance: once; j_gene: TRBJ1-5; d_gene: TRBD1; v_gene: TRBV5-5; CDR3nt: TGTGCCAGCAGCCGGGGACAGGGGGCGCTTAGCAATCAGCCCCAGCATTTT; CDR3aa: CASSRGQGALSNQPQHF
abundance: -; j_gene: TRBJ1-2; d_gene: TRBD1; v_gene: TRBV6-2/TRBV6-3; CDR3nt: TGTGCCAGCAGCCTGCCTCGGGACAGGGTTATTGGCTACACCTTC; CDR3aa: CASSLPRDRVIGYTF
abundance: -; j_gene: TRBJ2-3; d_gene: TRBD2; v_gene: TRBV28; CDR3nt: TGTGCCAGCAGTCAAACTAGCGGGGGGTGGGATACGCAGTATTTT; CDR3aa: CASSQTSGGWDTQYF
abundance: -; j_gene: TRBJ1-2; d_gene: -; v_gene: TRBV13; CDR3nt: TGTGCCAGCAGCCCGGGGGATCATAGTGGCTACACCTTC; CDR3aa: CASSPGDHSGYTF